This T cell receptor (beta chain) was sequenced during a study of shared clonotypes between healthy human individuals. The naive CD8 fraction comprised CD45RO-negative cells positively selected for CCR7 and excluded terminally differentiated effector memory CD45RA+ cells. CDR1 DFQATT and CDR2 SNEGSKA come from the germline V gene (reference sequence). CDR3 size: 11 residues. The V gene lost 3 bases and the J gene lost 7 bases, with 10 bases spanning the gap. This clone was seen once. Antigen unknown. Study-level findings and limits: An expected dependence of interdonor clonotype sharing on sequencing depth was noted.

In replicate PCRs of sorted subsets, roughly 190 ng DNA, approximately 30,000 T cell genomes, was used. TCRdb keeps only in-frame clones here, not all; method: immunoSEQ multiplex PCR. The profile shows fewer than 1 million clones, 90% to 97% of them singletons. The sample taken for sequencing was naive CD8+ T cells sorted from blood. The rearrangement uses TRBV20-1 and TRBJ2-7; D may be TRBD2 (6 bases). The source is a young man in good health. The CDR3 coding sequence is TGCAGTGCTAGTCGCGGGAATGAGCAGTACTTC. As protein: CSASRGNEQYF.